The clone carrying this T cell receptor beta chain came up a few times. Antigen specificity is unknown. Deletions cut 0 bases from V and 5 bases from J, with 13 bases between. Germline CDR1 reads SGHAT; CDR2 reads FQNNGV. The CDR3 extends over 15 amino acids. The PCR was carried out with 60 Vbeta primers and 13 Jbeta primers. The table came from immunoSEQ multiplex PCR; TCRdb's copy has only in-frame clones and leaves some out. The table has 180,000 or so clones, about 9% seen once. This entry belongs to a study of cytomegalovirus exposure and HLA in healthy donors. The study, taken as a whole, reports: In an earlier analysis, in roughly 600 donors, most V segments appeared productive either ~87% or ~30% of the time. 87-base-pair reads could not separate some V segments, including TRBV6-2 and TRBV6-3. Beyond CMV serostatus, there was no information to go on about immune exposure. A later examination showed that TCR association rates differed by HLA locus, with DRB1 most and HLA-C fewest.

The chain recombines TRBV11-2 with TRBJ1-2; D is possibly TRBD1 (5 bases). The TCR sequence derives from a woman in her thirties in good health and CMV-seropositive. The sequencing input was PBMCs. DNA for the CDR3: TGTGCCAGCAGCTTAGACCTCGACAGTAGATATGGCTACACCTTC. It encodes CASSLDLDSRYGYTF.